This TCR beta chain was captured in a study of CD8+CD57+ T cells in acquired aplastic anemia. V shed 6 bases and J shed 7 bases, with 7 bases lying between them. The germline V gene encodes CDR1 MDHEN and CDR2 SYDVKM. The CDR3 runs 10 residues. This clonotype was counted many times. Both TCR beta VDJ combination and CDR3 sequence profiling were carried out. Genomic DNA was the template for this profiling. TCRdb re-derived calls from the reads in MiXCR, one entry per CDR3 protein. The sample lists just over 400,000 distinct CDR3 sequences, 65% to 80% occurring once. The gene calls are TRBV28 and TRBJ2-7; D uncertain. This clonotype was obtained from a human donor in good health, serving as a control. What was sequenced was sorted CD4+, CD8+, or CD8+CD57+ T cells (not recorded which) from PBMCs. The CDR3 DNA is TGTGCCAGCAGAAGACATGAGCAGTACTTC. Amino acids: CASRRHEQYF.